The present T cell receptor (beta chain) was sequenced within a study of T cells expressing NK-cell markers (dated by TCRdb to the early 2020s). Looking at the study overall: Three sorted T-cell subsets (CD3+CD56+NKG2C+, CD3+CD56+NKG2C- and CD3+CD56-NKG2C+) from about 8 donors had their TCR beta-chain repertoires profiled. Of the eight sequenced donors, seven were found to be HCMV-seropositive and one was found to be HCMV-seronegative. The study sequenced eight donors, all healthy volunteers chosen at random: three men and five women. Sequencing of the libraries produced 2 x 150 bp reads on Illumina HiSeq 2000/2500, MiSeq or NextSeq. Study-wide findings and limitations: For roughly six donors, the dominant CD3+CD56+NKG2C+ clonotypes were among the top 10 CD8+ clonotypes and accounted for roughly 1.0-7.5% of CD8+ T cells. Whether the expanded NKG2C-expressing T cell clones were specific for HCMV antigens was left unclear. Those dominant clonotypes were again the most abundant among CD3+CD56-NKG2C+ cells in a handful of donors, at roughly 25-65%.

Looking up the germline V gene (reference sequence) yields CDR1 DFQATT and CDR2 SNEGSKA. Inclusive of the bounding cysteine and phenylalanine, the CDR3 is 15 residues long. This entry has no DNA. Instrument on record: Illumina HiSeq 2000. The TCR beta cDNA libraries were made using 5'RACE template switching, a step that added both a universal primer site and unique molecular identifiers. Priming for cDNA synthesis came from the TCR beta constant segment, and two successive PCR amplification steps followed. The paper's data handling went like this. Reads were demultiplexed and grouped by UMI with MIGEC, and clonotypes were assembled and quantified with MiTCR. To exclude erroneous sequences, only TCR cDNA sequences supported by at least two reads were retained. The tcR package was used for downstream repertoire analysis, and clonotypes were matched across fractions by CDR3 nucleotide sequence plus V segment. VDJmatch was used to annotate antigen specificity against VDJdb, with one amino acid substitution in CDR3 allowed. TCRdb reprocessed the reads; each CDR3 protein sequence makes one entry, and DNA is unavailable. Clone size and V and J calls follow TCRdb, not the original study. This sample's records show 450,000 to 600,000 distinct CDR3 sequences. The leading ten clones occupy less than 4.5% of the sample.

On this clonotype itself: Its antigen remains undetermined.

A commercial ELISA kit detecting HCMV-specific IgG in serum was used to determine HCMV serostatus. Ficoll density gradient centrifugation was used to isolate peripheral blood mononuclear cells from blood. Sequenced sample: blood T cells: a sorted CD56 or NKG2C T cell subset, CD4+ or CD8+ T cells, or bulk PBMC T cells (not recorded which). The receptor was isolated from a man between 18 and 35 years old in good health. Donor details come from another sample of the same person, matched by shared clones. The V and J segments used are TRBV20-1 and TRBJ1-5; with no DNA, the TCRdb D assignment of TRBD1 cannot be verified. The CDR3 reads as follows: CSARSDIESNQPQHF.